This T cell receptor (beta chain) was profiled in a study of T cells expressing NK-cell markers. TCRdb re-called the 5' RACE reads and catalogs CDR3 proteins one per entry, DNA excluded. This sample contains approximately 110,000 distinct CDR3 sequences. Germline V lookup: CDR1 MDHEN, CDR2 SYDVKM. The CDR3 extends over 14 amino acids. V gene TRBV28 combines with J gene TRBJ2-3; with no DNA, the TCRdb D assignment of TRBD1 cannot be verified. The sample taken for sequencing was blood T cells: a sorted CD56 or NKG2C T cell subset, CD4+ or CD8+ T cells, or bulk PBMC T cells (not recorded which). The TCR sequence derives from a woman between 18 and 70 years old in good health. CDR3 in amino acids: CASAFTSGRDTQYF.